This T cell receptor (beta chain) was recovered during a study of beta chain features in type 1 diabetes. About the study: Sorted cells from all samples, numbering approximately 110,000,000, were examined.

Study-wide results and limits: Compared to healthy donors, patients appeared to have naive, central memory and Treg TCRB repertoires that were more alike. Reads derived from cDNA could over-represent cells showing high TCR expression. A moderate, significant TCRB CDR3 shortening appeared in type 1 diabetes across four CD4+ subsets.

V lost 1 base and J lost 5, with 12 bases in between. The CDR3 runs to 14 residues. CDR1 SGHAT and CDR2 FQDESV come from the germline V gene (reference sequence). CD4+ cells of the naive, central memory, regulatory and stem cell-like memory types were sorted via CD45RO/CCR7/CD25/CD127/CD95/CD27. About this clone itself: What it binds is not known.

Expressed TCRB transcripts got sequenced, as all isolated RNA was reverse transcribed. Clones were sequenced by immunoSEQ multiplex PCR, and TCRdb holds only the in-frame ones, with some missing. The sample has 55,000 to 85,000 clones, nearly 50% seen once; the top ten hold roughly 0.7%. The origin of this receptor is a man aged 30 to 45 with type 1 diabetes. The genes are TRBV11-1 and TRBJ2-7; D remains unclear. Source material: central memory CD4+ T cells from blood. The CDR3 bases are TGTGCCAGCAGCTTAGGGCTCCAGTTCGACGAGCAGTACTTC. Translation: CASSLGLQFDEQYF.